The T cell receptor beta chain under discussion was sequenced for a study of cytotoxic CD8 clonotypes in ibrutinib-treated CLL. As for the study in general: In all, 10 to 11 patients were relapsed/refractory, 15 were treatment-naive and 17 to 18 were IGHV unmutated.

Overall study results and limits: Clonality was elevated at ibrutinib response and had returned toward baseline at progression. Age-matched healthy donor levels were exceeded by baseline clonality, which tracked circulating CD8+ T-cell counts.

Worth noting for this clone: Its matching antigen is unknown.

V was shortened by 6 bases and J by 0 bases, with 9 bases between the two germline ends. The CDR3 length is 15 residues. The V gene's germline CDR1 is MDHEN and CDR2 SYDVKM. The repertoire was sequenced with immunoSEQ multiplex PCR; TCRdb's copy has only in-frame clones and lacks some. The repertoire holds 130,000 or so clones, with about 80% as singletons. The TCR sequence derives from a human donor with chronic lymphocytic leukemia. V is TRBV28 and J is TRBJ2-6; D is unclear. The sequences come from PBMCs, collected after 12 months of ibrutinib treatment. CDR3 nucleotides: TGTGCCAGCAGCCTAAGGAGCTCTGGGGCCAACGTCCTGACTTTC. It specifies CASSLRSSGANVLTF.